This TCR beta chain is drawn from a study of shared clonotypes between healthy human individuals. Study-wide background: Donors consisted of a couple of women and three men between 18 and 49. The study used three CD4 naive, three CD4 memory, two CD8 naive and one CD8 memory plate per donor.

V lost 3 bases and J lost 7, with 19 bases in between. The CDR3 is 16 residues long. Germline assignment: CDR1 SGDLS and CDR2 YYNGEE. Samples underwent the assay at deep level. An even split of each subset's genomic DNA across several immunoSEQ plates was performed. The repertoire was sequenced with immunoSEQ multiplex PCR; TCRdb's copy has only in-frame clones and lacks some. The top ten hold more than 0.55% of the sample, which has 1 million to 1.3 million clones, approximately 80% seen once. The chain recombines TRBV9 with TRBJ1-4, with D maybe TRBD1 (6 bases). The receptor was derived from a man younger than 30 in good health. Some clones in this sample may be carry-over from other donors' samples. The specimen sequenced was memory CD4+ T cells from PBMCs. Documented subset: CD45RA-negative fraction. For the CDR3, the DNA is TGTGCCAGCAGCGAGAGTCCGGGACAACTGGGTGAAAAACTGTTTTTT. Encoded protein: CASSESPGQLGEKLFF.